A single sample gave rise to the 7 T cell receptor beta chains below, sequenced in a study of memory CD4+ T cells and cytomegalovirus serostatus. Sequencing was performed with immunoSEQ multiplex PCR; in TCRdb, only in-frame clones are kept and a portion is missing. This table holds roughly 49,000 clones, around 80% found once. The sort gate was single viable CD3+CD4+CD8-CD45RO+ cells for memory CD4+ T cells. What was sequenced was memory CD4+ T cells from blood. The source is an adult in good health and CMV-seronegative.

As DNA, the CDR3 is TGTGCCAGTAGCCCGGACAGGGAAGGGGGTCAGCCCCAGCATTTT. It translates to CASSPDREGGQPQHF. V is TRBV19 and J is TRBJ1-5; 8 bases align to TRBD1. The trim removed 6 bases at V and 6 bases at J, leaving 10 bases unmatched. The CDR3 has 15 residues. Germline values: CDR1 LNHDA, CDR2 SQIVND (reference sequence).

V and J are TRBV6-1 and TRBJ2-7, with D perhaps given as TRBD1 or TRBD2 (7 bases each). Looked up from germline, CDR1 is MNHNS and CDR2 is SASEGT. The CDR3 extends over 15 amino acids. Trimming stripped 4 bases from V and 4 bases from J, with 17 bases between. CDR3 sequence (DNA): TGTGCCAGCAGTGTACAGGCAGGGGGGGGGTACGAGCAGTACTTC. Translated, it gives CASSVQAGGGYEQYF.

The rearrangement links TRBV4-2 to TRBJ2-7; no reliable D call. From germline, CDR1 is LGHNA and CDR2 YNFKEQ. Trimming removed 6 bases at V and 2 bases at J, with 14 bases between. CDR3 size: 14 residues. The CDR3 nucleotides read TGTGCCAGCAGTCTCGAGACCCCGCCCTACGAGCAGTACTTC. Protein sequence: CASSLETPPYEQYF.

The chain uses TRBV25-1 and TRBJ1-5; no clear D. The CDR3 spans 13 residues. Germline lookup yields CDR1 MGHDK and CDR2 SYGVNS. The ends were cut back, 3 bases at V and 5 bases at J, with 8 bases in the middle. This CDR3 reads CASSDRSDQPQHF. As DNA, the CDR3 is TGTGCCAGCAGTGACAGGTCAGATCAGCCCCAGCATTTT.

The CDR3 nucleotides read TGTGCCAGCAGCTTAGAGGTGAGGGCCGAAGCTTTCTTT. Amino acids: CASSLEVRAEAFF. This chain uses TRBV7-2 with TRBJ1-1, with D unclear. V was trimmed by 1 base and J by 8 bases, leaving 11 bases between them. The germline CDR1 and CDR2 sequences are SGHTA and FQGNSA. The CDR3 spans 13 residues. Full variable domain (rest looked up from reference TRBV7-2 and TRBJ1-1): GAGVSQSPSNKVTEKGKDVELRCDPISGHTALYWYRQSLGQGLEFLIYFQGNSAPDKSGLPSDRFSAERTGGSVSTLTIQRTQQEDSAVYLCASSLEVRAEAFFGQGTRLTVV.

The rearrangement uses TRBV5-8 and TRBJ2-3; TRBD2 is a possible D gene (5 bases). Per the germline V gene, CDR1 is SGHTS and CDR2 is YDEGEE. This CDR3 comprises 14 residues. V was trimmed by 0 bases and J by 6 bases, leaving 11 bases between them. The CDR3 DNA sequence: TGTGCCAGCAGCTTGGTACTAGGCCTTGATACGCAGTATTTT. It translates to CASSLVLGLDTQYF.

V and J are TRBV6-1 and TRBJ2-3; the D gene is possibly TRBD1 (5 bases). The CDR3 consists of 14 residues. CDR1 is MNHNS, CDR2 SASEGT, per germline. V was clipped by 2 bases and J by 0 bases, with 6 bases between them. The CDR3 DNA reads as TGTGCCAGCAGTGAATGGGGCAGCACAGATACGCAGTATTTT. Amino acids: CASSEWGSTDTQYF.